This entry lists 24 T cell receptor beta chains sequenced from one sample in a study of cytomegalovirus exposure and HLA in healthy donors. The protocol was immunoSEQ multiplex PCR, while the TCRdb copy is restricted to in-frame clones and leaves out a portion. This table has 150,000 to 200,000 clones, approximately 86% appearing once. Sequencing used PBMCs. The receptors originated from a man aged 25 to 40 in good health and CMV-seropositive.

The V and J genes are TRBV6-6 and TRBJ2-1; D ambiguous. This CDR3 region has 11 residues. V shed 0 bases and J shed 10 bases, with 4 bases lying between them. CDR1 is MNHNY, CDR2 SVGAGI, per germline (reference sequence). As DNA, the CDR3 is TGTGCCAGCAGTTACTCGGAAGAGCAGTTCTTC. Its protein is CASSYSEEQFF.

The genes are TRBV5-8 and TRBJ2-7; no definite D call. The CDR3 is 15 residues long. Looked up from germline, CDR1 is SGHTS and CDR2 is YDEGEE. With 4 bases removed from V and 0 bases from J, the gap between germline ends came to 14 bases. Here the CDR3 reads CASSVGGGISYEQYF. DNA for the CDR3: TGTGCCAGCAGCGTAGGCGGCGGAATCTCCTACGAGCAGTACTTC.

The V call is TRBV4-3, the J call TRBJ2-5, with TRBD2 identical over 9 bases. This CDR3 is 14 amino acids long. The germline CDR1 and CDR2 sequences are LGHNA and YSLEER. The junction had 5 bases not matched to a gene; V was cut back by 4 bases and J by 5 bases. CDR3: CASSPQAGGETQYF. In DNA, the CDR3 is TGCGCCAGCAGCCCCCAAGCGGGGGGCGAGACCCAGTACTTC.

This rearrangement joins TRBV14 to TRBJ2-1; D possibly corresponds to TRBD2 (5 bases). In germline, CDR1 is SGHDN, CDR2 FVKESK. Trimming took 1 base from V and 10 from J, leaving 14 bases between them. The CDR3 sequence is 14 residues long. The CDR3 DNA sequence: TGTGCCAGCAGCCAAGGGTTCCGGACTGGGGAGCAGTTCTTC. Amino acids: CASSQGFRTGEQFF.

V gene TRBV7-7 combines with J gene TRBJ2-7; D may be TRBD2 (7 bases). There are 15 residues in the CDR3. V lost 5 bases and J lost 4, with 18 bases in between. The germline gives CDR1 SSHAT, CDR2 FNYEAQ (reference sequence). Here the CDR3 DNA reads TGTGCCAGCAGCCCCGCGGGGGCCCTAGTGTACGAGCAGTACTTC. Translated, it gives CASSPAGALVYEQYF.

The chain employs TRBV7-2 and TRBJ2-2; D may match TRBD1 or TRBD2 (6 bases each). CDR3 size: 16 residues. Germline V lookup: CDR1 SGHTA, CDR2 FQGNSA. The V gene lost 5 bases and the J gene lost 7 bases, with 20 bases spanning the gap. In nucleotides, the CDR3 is TGTGCCAGCAGCCCCAACGGCAGGGGTAGCGGCGGGGAGCTGTTTTTT. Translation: CASSPNGRGSGGELFF.

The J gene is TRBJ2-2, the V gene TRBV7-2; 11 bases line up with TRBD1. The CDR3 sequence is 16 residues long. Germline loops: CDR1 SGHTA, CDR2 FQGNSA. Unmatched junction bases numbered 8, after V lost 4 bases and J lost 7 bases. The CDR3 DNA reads TGTGCCAGCAGCTCTGCCCTGGGACAGGGGGTCGGGGAGCTGTTTTTT. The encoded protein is CASSSALGQGVGELFF.

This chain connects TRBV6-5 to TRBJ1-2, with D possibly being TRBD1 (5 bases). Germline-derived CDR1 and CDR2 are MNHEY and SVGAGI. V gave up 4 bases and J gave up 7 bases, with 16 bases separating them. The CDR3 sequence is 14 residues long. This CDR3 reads CASSWVGATGGYTF. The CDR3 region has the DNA TGTGCCAGCAGTTGGGTTGGGGCAACGGGTGGCTACACCTTC.

The CDR3 protein is CASHPTETNYGYTF. The CDR3 DNA follows: TGTGCCAGCCATCCGACCGAGACTAACTATGGCTACACCTTC. The chain carries TRBV6-5 and TRBJ1-2; D is undetermined. The CDR3 is 14 residues long. The V end lost 8 bases, the J end lost 0 bases, and 13 bases lay between the germline ends. Germline V gives CDR1 MNHEY, CDR2 SVGAGI.

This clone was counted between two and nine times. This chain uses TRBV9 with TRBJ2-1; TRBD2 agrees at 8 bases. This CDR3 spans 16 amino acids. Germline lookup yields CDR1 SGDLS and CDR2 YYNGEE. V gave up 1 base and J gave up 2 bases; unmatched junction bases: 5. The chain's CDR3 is CASSVSPAGAYNEQFF. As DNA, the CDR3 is TGTGCCAGCAGCGTATCGCCAGCGGGGGCCTACAATGAGCAGTTCTTC.

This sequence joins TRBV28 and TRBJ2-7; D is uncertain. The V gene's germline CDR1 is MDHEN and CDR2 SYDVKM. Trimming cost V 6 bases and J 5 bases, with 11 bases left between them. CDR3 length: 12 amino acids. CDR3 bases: TGTGCCAGCAGCCCTGGTTCAGACGAGCAGTACTTC. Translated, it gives CASSPGSDEQYF. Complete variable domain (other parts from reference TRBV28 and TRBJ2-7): DVKVTQSSRYLVKRTGEKVFLECVQDMDHENMFWYRQDPGLGLRLIYFSYDVKMKEKGDIPEGYSVSREKKERFSLILESASTNQTSMYLCASSPGSDEQYFGPGTRLTVT.

This chain's CDR3 is CASSVDSGSEAFF. CDR3 in DNA: TGTGCCAGCAGTGTAGACTCTGGGTCTGAAGCTTTCTTT. This sequence joins TRBV2 and TRBJ1-1; D is unclear. The CDR3 covers 13 residues. Per germline, CDR1 SNHLY and CDR2 FYNNEI. The germline V and J ends were trimmed by 4 bases and 6 bases, with 12 bases remaining between them.

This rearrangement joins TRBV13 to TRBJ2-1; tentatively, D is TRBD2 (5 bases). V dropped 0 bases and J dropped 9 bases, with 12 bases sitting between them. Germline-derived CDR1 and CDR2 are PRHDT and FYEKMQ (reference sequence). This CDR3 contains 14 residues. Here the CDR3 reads CASSLGLEGPEQFF. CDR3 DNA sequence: TGTGCCAGCAGCTTAGGCCTAGAGGGTCCTGAGCAGTTCTTC.

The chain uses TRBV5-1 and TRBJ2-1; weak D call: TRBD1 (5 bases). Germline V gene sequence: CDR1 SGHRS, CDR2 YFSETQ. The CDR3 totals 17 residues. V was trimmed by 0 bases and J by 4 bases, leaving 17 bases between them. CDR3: CASSLGPTVGAYNEQFF. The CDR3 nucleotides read TGCGCCAGCAGCTTGGGGCCCACAGTTGGGGCGTACAATGAGCAGTTCTTC.

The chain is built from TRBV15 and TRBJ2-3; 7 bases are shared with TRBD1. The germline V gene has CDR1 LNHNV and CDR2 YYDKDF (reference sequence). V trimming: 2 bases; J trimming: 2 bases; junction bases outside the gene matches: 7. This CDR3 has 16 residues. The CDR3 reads CATSRLDRSNTDTQYF. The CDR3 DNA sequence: TGTGCCACCAGCAGACTGGACAGGTCGAACACAGATACGCAGTATTTT.

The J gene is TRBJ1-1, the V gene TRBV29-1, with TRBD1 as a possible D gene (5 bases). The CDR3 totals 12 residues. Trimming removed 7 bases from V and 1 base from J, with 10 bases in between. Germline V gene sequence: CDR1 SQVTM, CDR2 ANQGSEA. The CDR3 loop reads CSGRAWNTEAFF. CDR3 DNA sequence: TGCAGCGGCAGGGCGTGGAACACTGAAGCTTTCTTT.

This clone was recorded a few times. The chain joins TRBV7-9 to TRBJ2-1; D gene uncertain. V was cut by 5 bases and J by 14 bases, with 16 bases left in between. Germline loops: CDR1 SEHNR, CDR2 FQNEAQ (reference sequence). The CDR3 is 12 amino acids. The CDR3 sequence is CASSVGMGWKFF. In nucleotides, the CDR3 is TGTGCCAGCAGCGTCGGTATGGGATGGAAGTTCTTC.

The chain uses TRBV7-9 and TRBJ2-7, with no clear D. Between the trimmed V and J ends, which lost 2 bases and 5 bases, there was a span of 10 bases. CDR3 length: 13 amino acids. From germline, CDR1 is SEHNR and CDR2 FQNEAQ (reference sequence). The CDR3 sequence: CASSLPGLDEQYF. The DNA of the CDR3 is TGTGCCAGCAGCTTACCCGGGTTGGACGAGCAGTACTTC.

The CDR3 reads CASSARLAGGTYNEQFF. DNA of the CDR3: TGTGCCAGCAGCGCCAGACTAGCGGGGGGCACCTACAATGAGCAGTTCTTC. This chain links TRBV11-3 with TRBJ2-1; 13 bases match TRBD2. Germline loops: CDR1 SGHNT, CDR2 YENEEA. Trimming cost V 5 bases and J 2 bases; bases outside gene matches: 6. This CDR3 has 17 residues.

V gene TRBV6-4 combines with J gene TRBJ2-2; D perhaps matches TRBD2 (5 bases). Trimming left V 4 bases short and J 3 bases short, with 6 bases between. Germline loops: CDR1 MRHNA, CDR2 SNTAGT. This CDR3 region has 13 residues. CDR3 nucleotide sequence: TGTGCCAGCAGTGGGGAGTACACCGGGGAGCTGTTTTTT. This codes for CASSGEYTGELFF.

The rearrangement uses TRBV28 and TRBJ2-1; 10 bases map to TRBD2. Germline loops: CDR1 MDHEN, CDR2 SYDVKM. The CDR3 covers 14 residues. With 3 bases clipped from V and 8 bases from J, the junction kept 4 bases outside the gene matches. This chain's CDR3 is CASSFRLAGDEQFF. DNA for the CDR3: TGTGCCAGCAGTTTTCGACTAGCGGGTGATGAGCAGTTCTTC.

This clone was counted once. CDR3 sequence (DNA): TGTGCCAGCAGCCCCAGACAGGGTTCAGAGGGCTACACCTTC. Protein product: CASSPRQGSEGYTF. The chain employs TRBV7-3 and TRBJ1-2; 7 nucleotides align to TRBD1. This CDR3 contains 14 residues. The junction had 11 bases not matched to a gene; V was cut back by 5 bases and J by 8 bases. The V gene's germline CDR1 is SGHTA and CDR2 FQGTGA.

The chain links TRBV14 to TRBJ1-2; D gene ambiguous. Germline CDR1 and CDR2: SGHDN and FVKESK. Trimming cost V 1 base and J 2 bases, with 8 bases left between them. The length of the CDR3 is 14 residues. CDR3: CASSQGSGNYGYTF. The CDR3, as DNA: TGTGCCAGCAGCCAAGGCTCTGGGAACTATGGCTACACCTTC. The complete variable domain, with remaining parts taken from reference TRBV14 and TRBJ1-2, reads EAGVTQFPSHSVIEKGQTVTLRCDPISGHDNLYWYRRVMGKEIKFLLHFVKESKQDESGMPNNRFLAERTGGTYSTLKVQPAELEDSGVYFCASSQGSGNYGYTFGSGTRLTVV.

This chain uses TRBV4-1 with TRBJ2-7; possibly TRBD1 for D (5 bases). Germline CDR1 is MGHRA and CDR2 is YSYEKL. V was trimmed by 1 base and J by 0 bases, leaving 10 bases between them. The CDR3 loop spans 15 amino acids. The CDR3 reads CASSQVTGSSYEQYF. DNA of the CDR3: TGCGCCAGCAGCCAAGTAACAGGCAGCTCCTACGAGCAGTACTTC.